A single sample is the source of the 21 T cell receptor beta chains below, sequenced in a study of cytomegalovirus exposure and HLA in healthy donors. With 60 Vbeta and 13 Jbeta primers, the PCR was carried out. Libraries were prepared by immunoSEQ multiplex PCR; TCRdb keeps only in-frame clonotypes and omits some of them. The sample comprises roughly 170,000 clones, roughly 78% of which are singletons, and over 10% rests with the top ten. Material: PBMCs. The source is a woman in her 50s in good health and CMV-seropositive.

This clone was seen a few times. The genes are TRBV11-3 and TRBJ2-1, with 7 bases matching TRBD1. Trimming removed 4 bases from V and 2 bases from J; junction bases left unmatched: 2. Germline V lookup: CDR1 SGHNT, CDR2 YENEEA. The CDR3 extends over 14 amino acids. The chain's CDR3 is CASSSQGAYNEQFF. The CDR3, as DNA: TGTGCCAGCAGCTCCCAGGGGGCCTACAATGAGCAGTTCTTC.

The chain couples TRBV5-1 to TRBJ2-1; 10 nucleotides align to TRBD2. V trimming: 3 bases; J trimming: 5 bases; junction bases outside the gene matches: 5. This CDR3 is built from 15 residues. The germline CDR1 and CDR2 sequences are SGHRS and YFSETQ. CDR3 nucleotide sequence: TGCGCCAGCAGCTACCTAGCGGGGGCAAACAATGAGCAGTTCTTC. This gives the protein CASSYLAGANNEQFF.

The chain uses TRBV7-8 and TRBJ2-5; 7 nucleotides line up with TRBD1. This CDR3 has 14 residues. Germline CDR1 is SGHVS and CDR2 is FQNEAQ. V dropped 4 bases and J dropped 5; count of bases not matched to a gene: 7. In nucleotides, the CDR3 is TGTGCCAGCAGCTCACAGGGGCAAGGGGAGACCCAGTACTTC. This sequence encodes CASSSQGQGETQYF.

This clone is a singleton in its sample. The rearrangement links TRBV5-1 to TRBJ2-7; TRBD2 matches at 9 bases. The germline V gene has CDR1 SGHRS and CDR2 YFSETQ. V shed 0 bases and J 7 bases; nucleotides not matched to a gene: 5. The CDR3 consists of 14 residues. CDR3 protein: CASSLVAGGREQYF. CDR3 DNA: TGCGCCAGCAGCTTGGTGGCGGGGGGGCGGGAGCAGTACTTC.

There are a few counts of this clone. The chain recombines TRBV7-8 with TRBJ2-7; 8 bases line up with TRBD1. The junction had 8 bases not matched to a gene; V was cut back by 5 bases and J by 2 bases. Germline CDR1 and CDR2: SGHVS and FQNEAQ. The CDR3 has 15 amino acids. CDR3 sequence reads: CASSQRTGSAYEQYF. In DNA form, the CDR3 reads TGTGCCAGCAGCCAAAGGACAGGGTCGGCCTACGAGCAGTACTTC. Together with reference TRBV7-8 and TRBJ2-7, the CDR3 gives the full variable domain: GAGVSQSPRYKVAKRGQDVALRCDPISGHVSLFWYQQALGQGPEFLTYFQNEAQLDKSGLPSDRFFAERPEGSVSTLKIQRTQQEDSAVYLCASSQRTGSAYEQYFGPGTRLTVT.

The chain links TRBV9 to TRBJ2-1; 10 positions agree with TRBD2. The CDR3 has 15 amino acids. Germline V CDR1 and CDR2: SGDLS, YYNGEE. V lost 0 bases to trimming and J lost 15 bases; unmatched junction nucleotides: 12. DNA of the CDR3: TGTGCCAGCAGCGTAGACGGTAGCGGGGGGCTTCCACCGTTCTTC. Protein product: CASSVDGSGGLPPFF.

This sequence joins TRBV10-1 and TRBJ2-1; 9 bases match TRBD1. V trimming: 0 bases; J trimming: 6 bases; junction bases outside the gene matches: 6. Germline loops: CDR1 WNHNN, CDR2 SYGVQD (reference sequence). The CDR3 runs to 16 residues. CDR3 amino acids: CASSESGGQGINEQFF. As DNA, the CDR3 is TGCGCCAGCAGTGAGTCGGGGGGACAGGGTATCAATGAGCAGTTCTTC.

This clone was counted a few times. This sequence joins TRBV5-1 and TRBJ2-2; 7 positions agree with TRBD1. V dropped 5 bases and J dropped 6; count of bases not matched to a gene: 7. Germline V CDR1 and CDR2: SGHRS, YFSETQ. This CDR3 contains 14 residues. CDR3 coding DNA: TGCGCCAGCAGAGAGACAGGGAAGGCCGGGGAGCTGTTTTTT. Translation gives CASRETGKAGELFF.

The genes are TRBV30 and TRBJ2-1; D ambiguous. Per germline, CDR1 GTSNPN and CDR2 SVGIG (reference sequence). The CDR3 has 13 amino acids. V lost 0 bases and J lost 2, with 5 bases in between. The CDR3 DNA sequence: TGTGCCTGGAGTGTACCTACCTACAATGAGCAGTTCTTC. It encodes CAWSVPTYNEQFF.

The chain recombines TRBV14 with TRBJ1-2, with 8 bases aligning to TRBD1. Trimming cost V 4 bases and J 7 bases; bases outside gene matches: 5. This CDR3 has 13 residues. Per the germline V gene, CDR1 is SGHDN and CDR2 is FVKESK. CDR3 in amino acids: CASSRAGGRGYTF. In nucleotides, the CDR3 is TGTGCCAGCAGCCGTGCAGGGGGCCGTGGCTACACCTTC.

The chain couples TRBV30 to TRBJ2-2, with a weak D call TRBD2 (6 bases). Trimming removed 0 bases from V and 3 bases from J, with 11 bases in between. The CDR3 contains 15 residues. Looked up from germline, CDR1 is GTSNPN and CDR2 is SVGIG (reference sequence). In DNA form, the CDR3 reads TGTGCCTGGAGTGTAACTCTAGCGTACACCGGGGAGCTGTTTTTT. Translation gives CAWSVTLAYTGELFF.

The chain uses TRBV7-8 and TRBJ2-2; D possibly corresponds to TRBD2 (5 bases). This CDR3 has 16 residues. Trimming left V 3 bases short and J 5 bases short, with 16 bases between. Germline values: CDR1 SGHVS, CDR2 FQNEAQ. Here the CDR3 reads CASSFGLGVGTGELFF. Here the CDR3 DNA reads TGTGCCAGCAGCTTTGGGCTCGGGGTTGGGACCGGGGAGCTGTTTTTT.

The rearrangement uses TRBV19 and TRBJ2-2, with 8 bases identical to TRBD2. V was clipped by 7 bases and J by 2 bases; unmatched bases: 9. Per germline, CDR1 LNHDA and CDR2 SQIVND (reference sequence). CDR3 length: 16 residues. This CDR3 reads CASTPSGGSNTGELFF. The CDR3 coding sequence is TGTGCCAGTACGCCGAGCGGGGGTTCCAACACCGGGGAGCTGTTTTTT.

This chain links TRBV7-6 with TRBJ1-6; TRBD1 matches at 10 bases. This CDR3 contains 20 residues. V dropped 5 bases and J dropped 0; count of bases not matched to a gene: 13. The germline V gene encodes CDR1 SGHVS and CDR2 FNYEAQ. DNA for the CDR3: TGTGCCAGCAGCGCCAGGACAGGGGGTCACCAAAGCTCCTATAATTCACCCCTCCACTTT. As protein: CASSARTGGHQSSYNSPLHF.

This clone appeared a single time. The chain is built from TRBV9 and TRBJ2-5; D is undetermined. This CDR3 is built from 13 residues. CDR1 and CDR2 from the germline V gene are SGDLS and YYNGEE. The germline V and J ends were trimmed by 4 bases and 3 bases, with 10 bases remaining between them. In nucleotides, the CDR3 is TGTGCCAGCAGCCCCCGCAGCGAAGAGACCCAGTACTTC. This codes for CASSPRSEETQYF.

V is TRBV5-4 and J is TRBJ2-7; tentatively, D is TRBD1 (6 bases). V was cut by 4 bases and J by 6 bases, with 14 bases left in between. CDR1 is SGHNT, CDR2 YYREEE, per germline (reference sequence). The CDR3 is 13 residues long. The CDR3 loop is CASSMTGRTEQYF. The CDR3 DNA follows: TGTGCCAGCAGCATGACAGGCCGCACCGAGCAGTACTTC.

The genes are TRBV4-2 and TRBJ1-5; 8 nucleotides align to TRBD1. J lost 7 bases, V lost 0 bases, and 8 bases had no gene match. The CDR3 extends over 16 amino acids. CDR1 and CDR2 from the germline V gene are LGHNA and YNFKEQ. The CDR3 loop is CASSQDLARGHQPQHF. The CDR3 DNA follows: TGTGCCAGCAGCCAAGATCTAGCCAGGGGGCACCAGCCCCAGCATTTT.

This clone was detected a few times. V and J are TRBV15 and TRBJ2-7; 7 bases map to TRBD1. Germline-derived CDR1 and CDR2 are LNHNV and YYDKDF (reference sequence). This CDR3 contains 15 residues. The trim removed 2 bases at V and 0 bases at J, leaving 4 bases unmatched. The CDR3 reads CATSRYRGSSYEQYF. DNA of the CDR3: TGTGCCACCAGCAGATACAGGGGAAGCTCCTACGAGCAGTACTTC.

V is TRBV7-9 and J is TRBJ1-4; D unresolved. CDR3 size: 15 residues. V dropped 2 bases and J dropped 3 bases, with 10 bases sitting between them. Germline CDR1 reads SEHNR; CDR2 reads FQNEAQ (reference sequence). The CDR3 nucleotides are TGTGCCAGCAGCTTACTGCTAGCCTCTAATGAAAAACTGTTTTTT. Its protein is CASSLLLASNEKLFF.

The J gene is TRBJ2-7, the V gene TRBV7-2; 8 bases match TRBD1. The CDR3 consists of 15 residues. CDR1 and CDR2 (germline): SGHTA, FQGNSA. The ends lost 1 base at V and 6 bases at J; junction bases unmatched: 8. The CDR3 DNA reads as TGTGCCAGCAGCTTAGAGGAGACAGGGGAGATCGAGCAGTACTTC. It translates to CASSLEETGEIEQYF.

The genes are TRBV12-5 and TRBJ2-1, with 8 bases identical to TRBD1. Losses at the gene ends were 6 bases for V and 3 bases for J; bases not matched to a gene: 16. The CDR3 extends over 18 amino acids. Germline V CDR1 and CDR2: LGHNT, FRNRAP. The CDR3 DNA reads TGTGCTAGTGGCAAACAGGGGGTCATGACCTCCAACTACAATGAGCAGTTCTTC. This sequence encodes CASGKQGVMTSNYNEQFF.